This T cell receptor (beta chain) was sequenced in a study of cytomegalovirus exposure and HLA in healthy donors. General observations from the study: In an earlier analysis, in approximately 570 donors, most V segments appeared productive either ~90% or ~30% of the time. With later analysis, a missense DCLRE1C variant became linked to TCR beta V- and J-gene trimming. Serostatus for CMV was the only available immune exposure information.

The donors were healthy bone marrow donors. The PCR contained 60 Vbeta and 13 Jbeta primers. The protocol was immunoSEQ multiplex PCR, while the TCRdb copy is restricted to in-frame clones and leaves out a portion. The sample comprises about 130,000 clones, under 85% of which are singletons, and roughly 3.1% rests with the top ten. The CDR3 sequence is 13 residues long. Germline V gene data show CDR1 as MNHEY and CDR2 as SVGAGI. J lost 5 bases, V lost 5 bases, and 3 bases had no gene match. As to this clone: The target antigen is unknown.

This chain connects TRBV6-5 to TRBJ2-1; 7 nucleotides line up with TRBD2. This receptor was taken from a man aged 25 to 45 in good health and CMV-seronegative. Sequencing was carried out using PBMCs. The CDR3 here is CASSGTNNNEQFF. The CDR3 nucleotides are TGTGCCAGCAGTGGGACTAACAACAATGAGCAGTTCTTC.